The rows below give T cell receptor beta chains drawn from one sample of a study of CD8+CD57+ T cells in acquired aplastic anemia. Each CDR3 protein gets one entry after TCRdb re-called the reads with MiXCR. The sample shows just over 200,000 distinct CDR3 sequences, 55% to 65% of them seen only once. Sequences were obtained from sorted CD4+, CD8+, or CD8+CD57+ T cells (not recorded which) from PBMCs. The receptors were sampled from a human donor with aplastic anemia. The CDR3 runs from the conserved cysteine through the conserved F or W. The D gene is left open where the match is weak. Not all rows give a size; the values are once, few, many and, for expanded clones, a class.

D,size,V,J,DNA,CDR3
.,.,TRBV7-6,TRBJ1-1,TGTGCCAGCAGCTTAGCGACGGTTAACACTGAAGCTTTCTTT,CASSLATVNTEAFF
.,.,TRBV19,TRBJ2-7,TGTGCCAGTAGTTACAGGGAGACCTACGAGCAGTACTTC,CASSYRETYEQYF
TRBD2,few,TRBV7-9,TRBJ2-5,TGTGCCAGCACCCCGGCGGGGGGAGAGACCCAGTACTTC,CASTPAGGETQYF
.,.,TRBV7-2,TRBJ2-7,TGTGCCAGCAGCCGCACCTCCACTTACGAGCAGTACTTC,CASSRTSTYEQYF
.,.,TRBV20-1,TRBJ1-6,TGCAGTGCTAGAGGTGGAGAATCAACTTCACCCCTCCACTTT,CSARGGESTSPLHF
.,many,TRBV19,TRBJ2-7,TGTGCCTCCCGCCCGGCAGGGAGCTCCTACGAGCAGTACTTC,CASRPAGSSYEQYF
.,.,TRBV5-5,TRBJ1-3,TGTGCCAGCAGCTTTCCGGGACTAATATTT,CASSFPGLIF
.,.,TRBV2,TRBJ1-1,TGTGCCAGCAGGCCGACAGGCAGAACTGAAGCTTTCTTT,CASRPTGRTEAFF
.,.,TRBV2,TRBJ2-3,TGTGCCACCAGCAGAGATCCTGCGACAGATACGCAGTATTTT,CATSRDPATDTQYF
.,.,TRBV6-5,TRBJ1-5,TGTGCCAGCAGTTTATCGCCAGCGGAAAATGAGCATTTT,CASSLSPAENEHF
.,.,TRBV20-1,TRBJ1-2,TGCAGTGCTAGAGATGAGGGAAATGGCTACACCTTC,CSARDEGNGYTF
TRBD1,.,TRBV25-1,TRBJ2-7,TGTGCCAGCACCCCCCGGGACAGGGGGACCTACGAGCGGTACTTC,CASTPRDRGTYERYF
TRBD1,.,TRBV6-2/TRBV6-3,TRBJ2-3,TGTGCCAGCCTTAACAGGGGCTCTAGCACAGATACGCAGTATTTT,CASLNRGSSTDTQYF
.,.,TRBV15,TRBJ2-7,TGTGCCACCAGCAGAGTCGGGACCTACGAGCAGTACTTC,CATSRVGTYEQYF
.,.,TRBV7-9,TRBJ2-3,TGTGCCAGCAGCTTAGACGGGAATACGCAGTATTTT,CASSLDGNTQYF
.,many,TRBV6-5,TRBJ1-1,TGTGCCAGCAGTGAGGGCTGGTTAATGAACACTGAAGCTTTCTTT,CASSEGWLMNTEAFF
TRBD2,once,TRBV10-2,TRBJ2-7,TGCGCCAGCAGTGCCCAACTAGCGGGTGGTTTCGTGCTGCGACAGTACTTC,CASSAQLAGGFVLRQYF
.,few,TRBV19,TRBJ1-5,TGTGCCAGTGGTCTGGGTAATCAGCCCCAGCATTTT,CASGLGNQPQHF
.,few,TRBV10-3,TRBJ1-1,TGTGCCATCAGTGGGGCAGGGAGCCGTGAAGCTTTCTTT,CAISGAGSREAFF
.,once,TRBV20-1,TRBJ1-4,TGCAGTGGCAAGACAGGCGGAAATGAAAAACTGTTTTTT,CSGKTGGNEKLFF
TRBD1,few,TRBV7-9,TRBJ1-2,TGTGCCAGCAGCTTCCGGGACAGTTTGGGCTACACCTTC,CASSFRDSLGYTF
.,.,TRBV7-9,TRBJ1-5,TGTGCCAGCAGCCGGGACGGTGGTCAGCCCCAGCATTTT,CASSRDGGQPQHF
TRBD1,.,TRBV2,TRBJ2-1,TGTGCCAGCAGTCAACCCGGGACAGGGTTATACAATGAGCAGTTCTTC,CASSQPGTGLYNEQFF
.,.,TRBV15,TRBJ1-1,TGTGCCACCAGCAGACAGCTAAACGCTGAAGCTTTCTTT,CATSRQLNAEAFF
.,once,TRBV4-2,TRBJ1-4,TGTGCCAGCAGCCCTGAAAAACTGTTTTTT,CASSPEKLFF
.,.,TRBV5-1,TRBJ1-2,TGCGCCAGCAGCTCCCCCAGGGGAACTAACTATGGCTACACCTTC,CASSSPRGTNYGYTF
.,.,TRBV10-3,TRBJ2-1,TGTGCCATCAGTGAGAATCAGCTAGCCTACAATGAGCAGTTCTTC,CAISENQLAYNEQFF
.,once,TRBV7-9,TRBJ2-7,TGTGCCAGCAGCCACTTTACGGGCCTTCCGGCCCACGAGCAGTACTTC,CASSHFTGLPAHEQYF
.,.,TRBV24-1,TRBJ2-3,TGTGCCACCAGTTTAAGGGGCTCTAGCACAGATACGCAGTATTTT,CATSLRGSSTDTQYF
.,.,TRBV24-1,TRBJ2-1,TGTGCCACCAGTGCCGCCTACAATGAGCAGTTCTTC,CATSAAYNEQFF
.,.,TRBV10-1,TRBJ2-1,TGCGCCAGCAGTAATGTCGGGCGAGAGGTGGAGCAGTTCTTC,CASSNVGREVEQFF
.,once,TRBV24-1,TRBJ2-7,TGTGCCTCCGACGGACGGCTATCGATATGGCAGTACTTC,CASDGRLSIWQYF
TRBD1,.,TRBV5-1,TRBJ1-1,TGCGCCAGCAGCTTGCGGTCCGGGACAGCGAATGAAGCTTTCTTT,CASSLRSGTANEAFF
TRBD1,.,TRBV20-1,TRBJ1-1,TGCAGTGCTAGACAGGGGGTGAACACTGAAGCTTTCTTT,CSARQGVNTEAFF
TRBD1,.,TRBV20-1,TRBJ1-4,TGTAGTGCTAATGACAGGGGTTTCGAAAAACTGTTTTTT,CSANDRGFEKLFF
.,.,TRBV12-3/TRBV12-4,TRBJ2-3,TGTGCCAGCAGTCCTTCTAGCATTTCATTCACAGATACGCAGTATTTT,CASSPSSISFTDTQYF
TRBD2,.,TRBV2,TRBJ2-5,TGTGCCAGCAGTGGCGCTAGCGGGGGGGGAGAGACCCAGTACTTC,CASSGASGGGETQYF
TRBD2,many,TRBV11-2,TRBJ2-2,TGTGCCAGCAGCTTTTGGCGGGGGGGGGGAACGAACACCGGGGAGCTGTTTTTT,CASSFWRGGGTNTGELFF
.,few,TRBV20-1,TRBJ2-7,TGCAGTGCCGATCCGGGACCAGGCTACGAGCAGTACTTC,CSADPGPGYEQYF
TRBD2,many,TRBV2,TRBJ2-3,TGTGCCAGCAGTGAAGGGGGCGGGGGGGCTTGGGATACGCAGTATTTT,CASSEGGGGAWDTQYF
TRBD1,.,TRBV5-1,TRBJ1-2,TGCGCCAGCAGCGCTAACAGGGGCGAGCGCGGCTACACCTTC,CASSANRGERGYTF
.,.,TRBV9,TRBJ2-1,TGTGCCAGCAGCGTAGGTGTGGGGAGCTCCTACAATGAGCAGTTCTTC,CASSVGVGSSYNEQFF
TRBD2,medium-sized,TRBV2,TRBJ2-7,TGTGCCAGCAGTCTTAGCGGGGGAGACGAGCAGTACTTC,CASSLSGGDEQYF
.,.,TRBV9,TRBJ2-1,TGTGCCAGCAGCGTAGGTGGGAAGTCCTACAATGAGCAGTTCTTC,CASSVGGKSYNEQFF
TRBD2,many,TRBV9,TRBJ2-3,TGTGCCAGCAGCGTAGGGGATAGCGGGGAGGCGCAGTATTTT,CASSVGDSGEAQYF
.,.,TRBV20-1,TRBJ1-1,TGCAGTGCTAGACAGGGCACTGAAGCTTTCTTT,CSARQGTEAFF
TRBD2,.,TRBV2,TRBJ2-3,TGTGTAAGCGGGGGCTTAAGCACAGATACGCAGTATTTT,CVSGGLSTDTQYF
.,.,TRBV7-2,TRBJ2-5,TGTGCCAGCAGCTTAGTAGGGACGGAGACCCAGTACTTC,CASSLVGTETQYF
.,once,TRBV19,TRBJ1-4,TGTGCCAGTAGCGACGACCGAGTTAATGAAAAACTGTTTTTT,CASSDDRVNEKLFF
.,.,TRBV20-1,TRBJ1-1,TGCAGTGCTAGAAATGACATGGGGAACACTGAAGCTTTCTTT,CSARNDMGNTEAFF
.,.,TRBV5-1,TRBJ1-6,TGCGCCAGCAGGGCTTCGAGCTCCTATAATTCACCCCTCCACTTT,CASRASSSYNSPLHF
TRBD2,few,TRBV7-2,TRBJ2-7,TGTGCCAGCCACACTAGCGGGTTTACCTACGAGCAGTACTTC,CASHTSGFTYEQYF
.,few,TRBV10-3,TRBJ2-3,TGTGCCATCAGTGAAGGGCAAGCTAATACGCAGTATTTT,CAISEGQANTQYF
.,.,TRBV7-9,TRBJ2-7,TGTGCCAGCAGCCAAGTAGGAGGGGAGCAGTACTTC,CASSQVGGEQYF
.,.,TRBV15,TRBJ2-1,TGTGCCACCAGCAGCTTGGTCGGGGGGCCCCAACCCAATGAGCAGTTCTTC,CATSSLVGGPQPNEQFF
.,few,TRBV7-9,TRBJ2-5,TGTGCCAGCAGGTCGGCGGTGCAAGAGACCCAGTACTTC,CASRSAVQETQYF
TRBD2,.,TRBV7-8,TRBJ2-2,TGTGCCAGCAGCTTACCCCTAAGTCCGGGACTAGTCACCGGGGAGCTGTTTTTT,CASSLPLSPGLVTGELFF
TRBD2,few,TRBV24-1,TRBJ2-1,TGTGCCACCAGTGACCCCACTAGCGGGGGGGCCGGTGAGCAGTTCTTC,CATSDPTSGGAGEQFF
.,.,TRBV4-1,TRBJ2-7,TGCGCCAGCAGCCAAGCCTTTACCACACCCGAGCAGTACTTC,CASSQAFTTPEQYF
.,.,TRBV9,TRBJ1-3,TGTGCCAGCAGCGTATTTCCCTCCAAAAGCTCTGGAAACACCATATATTTT,CASSVFPSKSSGNTIYF